Shown below are 23 T cell receptor beta chains from a single sample sequenced in a study of response to subunit inactivated influenza vaccine. TCRdb re-called the RT-PCR reads through MiXCR, storing one row per CDR3 protein. This sample carries hundreds of thousands of distinct CDR3 sequences, around 13% of them seen once, and the ten largest clones take around 6.5%. The input for sequencing was PBMCs from blood, taken 14 days before vaccination. The receptors were gathered from a man in his fifties or sixties who received an inactivated influenza vaccine.

In this sample, this clonotype turned up a few times. The chain recombines TRBV5-1 with TRBJ2-7, with a weak D call TRBD1 (5 bases). Germline V lookup: CDR1 SGHRS, CDR2 YFSETQ. CDR3 length: 14 amino acids. V was clipped by 4 bases and J by 1 base, with 12 bases between them. Here the CDR3 DNA reads TGCGCCAGCAGCCCCCTCGACAGTTCCTACGAGCAGTACTTC. It translates to CASSPLDSSYEQYF.

This clonotype was counted a few times. The chain uses TRBV7-2 and TRBJ1-6; 11 bases are shared with TRBD1. Per the germline V gene, CDR1 is SGHTA and CDR2 is FQGNSA. The CDR3 consists of 14 residues. V was pared by 5 bases and J by 9 bases, with 3 bases of the junction left unmatched. The CDR3 loop reads CASSPGQGASPLHF. CDR3 DNA sequence: TGTGCCAGCAGCCCCGGACAGGGGGCTTCACCCCTCCACTTT.

The rearrangement joins TRBV2 to TRBJ2-2; the match to TRBD1 covers 7 bases. The CDR3 extends over 14 amino acids. Germline loops: CDR1 SNHLY, CDR2 FYNNEI. V lost 6 bases to trimming and J lost 7 bases; unmatched junction nucleotides: 8. The CDR3 here is CASRRQGRGGELFF. The CDR3 DNA is TGTGCCAGCAGACGACAGGGTCGAGGCGGGGAGCTGTTTTTT.

The chain couples TRBV6-1 to TRBJ2-1; 14 nucleotides line up with TRBD2. V lost 5 bases to trimming and J lost 9 bases; unmatched junction nucleotides: 6. The CDR3 runs to 15 residues. Germline CDR1 is MNHNS and CDR2 is SASEGT. CDR3 coding DNA: TGTGCCAGCAGTCCCGACGGACTAGCGGGAGGTGAGCAGTTCTTC. Protein: CASSPDGLAGGEQFF.

V and J are TRBV12-3 or TRBV12-4 and TRBJ1-4; no clear D. V was pared by 1 base and J by 10 bases, with 10 bases between. The CDR3 sequence is 13 residues long. CDR3 sequence (DNA): TGTGCCAGCAGTTTAGGGGGTGTCGGAAAACTGTTTTTT. Its protein is CASSLGGVGKLFF.

The V and J genes are TRBV13 and TRBJ2-1, with D perhaps TRBD1 (5 bases). This CDR3 has 12 residues. The V gene's germline CDR1 is PRHDT and CDR2 FYEKMQ (reference sequence). V lost 8 bases to trimming and J lost 6 bases, with 11 bases between them. CDR3 amino acids: CASAGSANEQFF. The CDR3 coding sequence is TGTGCCAGCGCAGGGTCTGCCAATGAGCAGTTCTTC.

The chain combines TRBV9 with TRBJ2-3; the D gene is possibly TRBD2 (5 bases). CDR3 length: 13 amino acids. Germline V gives CDR1 SGDLS, CDR2 YYNGEE. With 0 bases removed from V and 6 bases from J, the gap between germline ends came to 8 bases. DNA of the CDR3: TGTGCCAGCAGCGTAGAGAGGGTGGATACGCAGTATTTT. Translating gives CASSVERVDTQYF. Filled out from reference TRBV9 and TRBJ2-3, the complete variable domain reads DSGVTQTPKHLITATGQRVTLRCSPRSGDLSVYWYQQSLDQGLQFLIQYYNGEERAKGNILERFSAQQFPDLHSELNLSSLELGDSALYFCASSVERVDTQYFGPGTRLTVL.

This clonotype was picked up a small number of times. The gene calls are TRBV3-1 and TRBJ2-3; D remains unclear. Trimming took off 1 base at V and 2 bases at J, with 10 bases between the two ends. The CDR3 spans 15 residues. CDR1 is LGHDT, CDR2 YNNKEL, per germline (reference sequence). The DNA of the CDR3 is TGTGCCAGCAGCCAAGGTACACGAGCCACAGATACGCAGTATTTT. The encoded protein is CASSQGTRATDTQYF.

The V and J genes are TRBV9 and TRBJ2-1; D possibly matches TRBD1 or TRBD2 (5 bases each). Germline V gene lookup returns CDR1 SGDLS and CDR2 YYNGEE. CDR3 length: 15 amino acids. With 3 bases removed from V and 7 bases from J, the gap between germline ends came to 17 bases. This CDR3 is CASSALGLGANEQFF. As DNA, the CDR3 is TGTGCCAGCAGCGCCCTAGGACTTGGGGCGAATGAGCAGTTCTTC.

This clonotype has at least ten counts. The chain recombines TRBV6-5 with TRBJ1-2, with D possibly being TRBD1 (5 bases). The CDR3 spans 14 residues. Germline lookup yields CDR1 MNHEY and CDR2 SVGAGI. V lost 4 bases to trimming and J lost 7 bases, with 16 bases between them. DNA for the CDR3: TGTGCCAGCAGTTTCTCCACTCCTAGGGGTGGCTACACCTTC. Protein sequence: CASSFSTPRGGYTF.

The sample holds many counts of this clonotype. The V gene is TRBV6-2 or TRBV6-3, the J gene TRBJ2-7; D not resolved. The CDR3 contains 13 residues. The germline V gene encodes CDR1 MNHEY and CDR2 SVGEGT. The V end was cut by 7 bases, the J end by 2 bases, with 12 bases between. CDR3 sequence: CASKGRLTYEQYF. The DNA for the CDR3 is TGTGCCAGCAAGGGCCGATTGACCTACGAGCAGTACTTC.

The chain carries TRBV5-1 and TRBJ2-3; the match to TRBD2 covers 11 bases. The CDR3 has 17 residues. The trim removed 0 bases at V and 4 bases at J, leaving 7 bases unmatched. Germline CDR1 SGHRS, CDR2 YFSETQ. CDR3 loop: CASSLATSGRSADTQYF. CDR3 DNA: TGCGCCAGCAGCTTGGCAACTAGCGGGAGATCGGCAGATACGCAGTATTTT.

This clonotype was seen more than once but under ten times. J is TRBJ1-2 and V is TRBV20-1; perhaps TRBD1 as D (5 bases). Looked up from germline, CDR1 is DFQATT and CDR2 is SNEGSKA (reference sequence). Trimming took off 3 bases at V and 4 bases at J, with 15 bases between the two ends. The CDR3 loop spans 14 amino acids. The CDR3 nucleotides read TGCAGTGCTAGTCACCCGACAGAGTTCTATGGCTACACCTTC. This sequence encodes CSASHPTEFYGYTF.

In this sample, this clonotype turned up a few times. The V and J genes are TRBV7-2 and TRBJ2-3; TRBD2 matches 14 bases. In germline, CDR1 is SGHTA, CDR2 FQGNSA. The CDR3 extends over 15 amino acids. V gave up 10 bases and J gave up 4 bases; unmatched junction bases: 7. Here the CDR3 reads CATGLAGGGADTQYF. The DNA of the CDR3 is TGTGCCACCGGACTAGCGGGGGGTGGTGCAGATACGCAGTATTTT.

This clonotype was found a few times. The chain joins TRBV10-3 to TRBJ2-1; 10 bases are shared with TRBD2. Germline lookup yields CDR1 ENHRY and CDR2 SYGVKD. The CDR3 contains 14 residues. The V gene end was trimmed by 7 bases and the J gene end by 10 bases; junction bases not matched to a gene: 10. The chain's CDR3 is CAINPSGGAEEQFF. The CDR3, as DNA: TGTGCCATCAACCCTAGCGGGGGTGCAGAGGAGCAGTTCTTC.

This clonotype was found many times. The chain uses TRBV2 and TRBJ1-1; D uncertain. Trimming took 6 bases from V and 5 from J, leaving 13 bases between them. CDR1 and CDR2 from the germline V gene are SNHLY and FYNNEI. This CDR3 has 13 amino acids. CDR3 nucleotide sequence: TGTGCCAGCAGGGCCGGAGGGTATACTGAAGCTTTCTTT. This sequence encodes CASRAGGYTEAFF.

This clonotype was picked up a small number of times. DNA of the CDR3: TGTGCCAGCAGTTACGAACGGGGGCTGGAAGCTTTCTTT. Encoded protein: CASSYERGLEAFF. J is TRBJ1-1 and V is TRBV6-5, with D possibly TRBD1 on 6 matching bases. This CDR3 has 13 amino acids. Germline-derived CDR1 and CDR2 are MNHEY and SVGAGI. Between the trimmed V and J ends, which lost 2 bases and 8 bases, there was a span of 12 bases.

Many counts were recorded for this clonotype. The chain has TRBV29-1 and TRBJ1-1; perhaps TRBD1 as D (5 bases). The ends were cut back, 2 bases at V and 0 bases at J, with 7 bases in the middle. This CDR3 contains 13 residues. Germline V gene sequence: CDR1 SQVTM, CDR2 ANQGSEA. CDR3 sequence: CSVEQGMNTEAFF. CDR3 nucleotide sequence: TGCAGCGTTGAACAGGGAATGAACACTGAAGCTTTCTTT. Variable domain in full (rest from reference TRBV29-1 and TRBJ1-1): SAVISQKPSRDICQRGTSLTIQCQVDSQVTMMFWYRQQPGQSLTLIATANQGSEATYESGFVIDKFPISRPNLTFSTLTVSNMSPEDSSIYLCSVEQGMNTEAFFGQGTRLTVV.

This clonotype came up a few times. The gene calls are TRBV14 and TRBJ2-1, with 8 bases fitting TRBD2. Germline V CDR1 and CDR2: SGHDN, FVKESK. The CDR3 runs to 14 residues. J lost 7 bases, V lost 4 bases, and 6 bases had no gene match. The chain's CDR3 is CASSPGLAKNEQFF. The DNA of the CDR3 is TGTGCCAGCAGCCCCGGACTAGCTAAAAATGAGCAGTTCTTC.

This clonotype was seen at least ten times. J is TRBJ2-5 and V is TRBV6-5; D remains ambiguous. With 10 bases removed from V and 3 bases from J, the gap between germline ends came to 15 bases. Germline V lookup: CDR1 MNHEY, CDR2 SVGAGI. CDR3 length equals 13 residues. The CDR3 DNA reads as TGTGCCACACGGTACTGGCGCGAAGAGACCCAGTACTTC. It is translated as CATRYWREETQYF.

This clonotype was seen a handful of times. The V call is TRBV7-2, the J call TRBJ2-3; TRBD2 might be the D (5 bases). V lost 5 bases and J 1 base, leaving 19 bases between the germline ends. CDR3 length: 17 amino acids. Germline CDR1 reads SGHTA; CDR2 reads FQGNSA. The CDR3 reads CASSRPAGRPRTDTQYF. CDR3 coding DNA: TGTGCCAGCAGCCGCCCGGCGGGTCGCCCTCGCACAGATACGCAGTATTTT.

The chain recombines TRBV20-1 with TRBJ2-1; D gene uncertain. Germline values: CDR1 DFQATT, CDR2 SNEGSKA (reference sequence). This CDR3 comprises 15 residues. V dropped 2 bases and J dropped 0 bases, with 11 bases sitting between them. In DNA form, the CDR3 reads TGCAGTGCTAGAATAAAAGGGCGCTCCTACAATGAGCAGTTCTTC. Protein: CSARIKGRSYNEQFF.

This clonotype has at least ten counts. V gene TRBV7-8 combines with J gene TRBJ1-5; 9 bases line up with TRBD1. The CDR3 runs to 13 residues. J lost 7 bases, V lost 6 bases, and 4 bases had no gene match. Germline V gene sequence: CDR1 SGHVS, CDR2 FQNEAQ. The CDR3 DNA sequence: TGTGCCAGCAGATCGGACAGGGGACAGCCCCAGCATTTT. Residues: CASRSDRGQPQHF.